This T cell receptor beta chain is drawn from a study of shared clonotypes between healthy human individuals. General study points: Sampling was confined to blood; repertoires within tissues likely differ. For sorted subsets, rarefaction showed incomplete sequencing despite large depth.

Method: immunoSEQ multiplex PCR; TCRdb's copy keeps in-frame clones and lacks some. The table shows 2 million to 3 million clones, with approximately 93% occurring only once. As regards this clone: Its antigen is as yet unknown.

The CDR3 has 15 amino acids. V lost 5 bases and J lost 8; bases outside the gene matches: 11. Germline V gene lookup returns CDR1 SGHAT and CDR2 FQNNGV. The chain has TRBV11-2 and TRBJ2-3; 9 bases fit TRBD1. The sequenced sample consisted of naive CD4+ T cells from PBMCs. Subset defined: CD45RA+ positively selected. The receptor comes from a man in his late teens or twenties in good health. Some clones in this sample may be carry-over from other donors' samples. The CDR3 region has the DNA TGTGCCAGCAGCCAGTCGGGACAGGGAACCGGTACGCAGTATTTT. Protein sequence: CASSQSGQGTGTQYF.